This T cell receptor (beta chain) was recorded in a study of blood T cell repertoires in COVID-19. Across the whole study: Samples came from the United States, Italy and Spain, spanning acute and convalescent COVID-19.

TCRdb keeps only in-frame clones here, not all; method: immunoSEQ multiplex PCR. Altogether tens of thousands of clones are present, around 80% being singletons, with the ten largest covering approximately 40%. This clone was picked up one time. This sequence was found in a woman older than 75 with acute or convalescent COVID-19. Sequencing used peripheral blood.

The DNA for the CDR3 is TGTGCCAGCAGCTCCGGACTAGCGGGAGAGTCAGAGACCCAGTACTTC. Translating it yields CASSSGLAGESETQYF. V is TRBV5-5 and J is TRBJ2-5; 13 bases are shared with TRBD2. The CDR3 length is 16 residues. Germline assignment: CDR1 SGHKS and CDR2 YYEKEE (reference sequence). Unmatched junction bases numbered 6, after V lost 3 bases and J lost 4 bases.